This TCR beta chain appears in the sequencing data of a study of cytomegalovirus exposure and HLA in healthy donors. PCR involved 60 Vbeta and 13 Jbeta primers. Using immunoSEQ multiplex PCR, the repertoire was profiled, and TCRdb retains in-frame clones only, with some absent. The table records approximately 160,000 clones, approximately 67% of them present only once. Germline-derived CDR1 and CDR2 are LNHDA and SQIVND (reference sequence). The CDR3 length is 13 residues. Trimming removed 9 bases at V and 1 base at J, with 10 bases between. Overall study results and limits: Later analysis demonstrated an association between a missense DCLRE1C variant and TCR beta V- and J-gene trimming.

Concerning this clone: Its antigen remains unidentified.

The clonotype comes from a woman aged 18-29 years in good health and CMV-seropositive. The V and J genes are TRBV19 and TRBJ2-1; maybe TRBD2 (6 bases). The sequenced sample consisted of PBMCs. The CDR3 here is CASQRASYNEQFF. CDR3 in DNA: TGTGCCAGCCAGCGGGCTTCCTACAATGAGCAGTTCTTC.